The 9 T cell receptor beta chains listed next were all sequenced from one sample in a study of blood T cell repertoires in COVID-19. Sequenced by immunoSEQ multiplex PCR; TCRdb stores in-frame clones only, minus some. Among more than 95,000 clones listed, about 86% were seen once. The specimen sequenced was peripheral blood. These receptor sequences come from a woman aged 45-65 years with acute or convalescent COVID-19.

The chain uses TRBV7-2 and TRBJ2-1; 8 bases line up with TRBD2. CDR3 length equals 16 residues. V lost 7 bases to trimming and J lost 3 bases; unmatched junction nucleotides: 11. CDR1 is SGHTA, CDR2 FQGNSA, per germline. The CDR3 DNA reads as TGTGCCAGCAACCCAGTCAGCGGGGGCCGCTACAATGAGCAGTTCTTC. Translation gives CASNPVSGGRYNEQFF.

This clone was picked up a small number of times. J is TRBJ2-2 and V is TRBV10-1; D is ambiguous. Per germline, CDR1 WNHNN and CDR2 SYGVQD (reference sequence). The CDR3 extends over 15 amino acids. The V end was cut by 4 bases, the J end by 3 bases, with 12 bases between. In DNA form, the CDR3 reads TGCGCCAGCAGTGTTGGGCAGATGGACACCGGGGAGCTGTTTTTT. This translates into CASSVGQMDTGELFF.

The chain recombines TRBV20-1 with TRBJ2-7; D is unresolved. The CDR3 loop spans 11 amino acids. Germline CDR1 reads DFQATT; CDR2 reads SNEGSKA (reference sequence). Deletions cut 5 bases from V and 2 bases from J, with 7 bases between. CDR3 in amino acids: CSALITYEQYF. CDR3 coding DNA: TGCAGTGCTCTAATAACCTACGAGCAGTACTTC.

V usage is TRBV24-1 and J usage is TRBJ2-1; TRBD2 agrees at 8 bases. Losses at the gene ends were 4 bases for V and 7 bases for J; bases not matched to a gene: 17. Germline CDR1 and CDR2: KGHDR and SFDVKD. This CDR3 has 18 residues. The CDR3 bases are TGTGCCACCAGTGACCCCATAGCGGGATCGATTTCGGGGAATGAGCAGTTCTTC. Protein sequence: CATSDPIAGSISGNEQFF.

The rearrangement joins TRBV11-1 to TRBJ2-7; 7 bases agree with TRBD2. This CDR3 spans 15 amino acids. The germline CDR1 and CDR2 sequences are SGHAT and FQDESV (reference sequence). The ends lost 0 bases at V and 2 bases at J; junction bases unmatched: 4. CDR3 protein: CASSLAGGSTYEQYF. The CDR3 DNA reads as TGTGCCAGCAGCTTAGCGGGCGGGAGTACCTACGAGCAGTACTTC.

The chain joins TRBV30 to TRBJ1-6; the match to TRBD1 covers 7 bases. CDR1 is GTSNPN, CDR2 SVGIG, per germline (reference sequence). The CDR3 sequence is 15 residues long. Trimming removed 2 bases from V and 9 bases from J; junction bases left unmatched: 10. This chain's CDR3 is CAWSPRQGNASPLHF. CDR3 coding DNA: TGTGCCTGGAGTCCTAGACAGGGTAACGCTTCACCCCTCCACTTT. The whole variable domain, filled in from reference TRBV30 and TRBJ1-6, reads SQTIHQWPATLVQPVGSPLSLECTVEGTSNPNLYWYRQAAGRGLQLLFYSVGIGQISSEVPQNLSASRPQDRQFILSSKKLLLSDSGFYLCAWSPRQGNASPLHFGNGTRLTVT.

V is TRBV30 and J is TRBJ2-5, with TRBD1 matching over 8 bases. The CDR3 length is 15 residues. The junction had 10 bases not matched to a gene; V was cut back by 2 bases and J by 5 bases. The germline gives CDR1 GTSNPN, CDR2 SVGIG (reference sequence). Written as DNA, the CDR3 is TGTGCCTGGAGTTGGGTCCAGGGGGCATTTGAGACCCAGTACTTC. Its translation is CAWSWVQGAFETQYF. The full variable domain, with the rest looked up from reference TRBV30 and TRBJ2-5, is SQTIHQWPATLVQPVGSPLSLECTVEGTSNPNLYWYRQAAGRGLQLLFYSVGIGQISSEVPQNLSASRPQDRQFILSSKKLLLSDSGFYLCAWSWVQGAFETQYFGPGTRLLVL.

The chain employs TRBV24-1 and TRBJ2-2; 10 bases are a match to TRBD1. Trimming took 4 bases from V and 6 from J; bases not matched to a gene: 4. The CDR3 has 15 amino acids. CDR1 and CDR2 from the germline V gene are KGHDR and SFDVKD. In nucleotides, the CDR3 is TGTGCCACCAGTGACACCGGGACAGGGGCCGGGGAGCTGTTTTTT. Translating gives CATSDTGTGAGELFF.

V usage is TRBV5-1 and J usage is TRBJ2-3; TRBD2 matches 10 bases. This CDR3 contains 15 residues. V shed 5 bases, J shed 2 bases, and the junction held 5 bases outside the gene matches. Germline CDR1 and CDR2: SGHRS and YFSETQ. The CDR3 bases are TGCGCCAGCAGTTCTAGCGGGAGCTACACAGATACGCAGTATTTT. Protein: CASSSSGSYTDTQYF.